This T cell receptor (beta chain) was recorded in a study of T cells in Graves' hyperthyroidism and ophthalmopathy. Study conclusions and caveats: A model using 13 V-J features told ophthalmopathy apart from stable hyperthyroidism. Most thyroid clonotypes that were expanded above 0.001 also turned up in blood.

This clonotype has a count of ten or more. Its antigen is as yet unknown. V shed 3 bases and J shed 0 bases, with 12 bases lying between them. The CDR3 consists of 15 residues. Germline V CDR1 and CDR2: MDHEN, SYDVKM. Template material for amplifying TCR beta CDR3 regions consisted of RNA transcripts. The TCR CDR3 first-round RT-PCR relied on the HTBI primer set. TCRdb redid the calling of the multiplex PCR reads with MiXCR, one entry per CDR3 protein. The repertoire includes roughly 550,000 distinct CDR3 sequences, roughly 16% of them detected once, and over 25% sits in the top ten. Each 10 ml fresh peripheral blood draw supplied the PBMCs.

The source of this sequence is a woman aged 25 to 39 with Graves' ophthalmopathy. The chain recombines TRBV28 with TRBJ2-7; TRBD1 is a possible D gene (6 bases). Material: blood. CDR3 DNA: TGTGCCAGCAGTTTTTCCGGACAGTACTCCTACGAGCAGTACTTC. This translates into CASSFSGQYSYEQYF.